The T cell receptor beta chain under discussion was sequenced for a study of vaccination and CD4 T cells after COVID-19. Across the study: Convalescent study patients returned SARS-CoV-2 positive nasal swab PCR results, with fewer than ten mild cases and one severe. Study observations and caveats: Median SARS-CoV-2-reactive clonotype numbers went up from approximately 21 to 40, but not significantly. With convalescent patients, a median roughly 88% of reactive clones emerged solely after vaccination.

Indicated treatment: approximately 11-day PBMC culture with coronavirus spike peptide pools or control peptides (ViraFEST assay). Germline V gene sequence: CDR1 MDHEN, CDR2 SYDVKM. The junction had 7 bases not matched to a gene; V was cut back by 5 bases and J by 4 bases. The CDR3 loop spans 15 amino acids. Notes on this clonotype: The antigen is not known.

The assay that was used to sequence DNA from cultured CD4+ T cells was the Oncomine TCR Beta short-read assay. TCRdb passed the PCR reads through MiXCR, listing each CDR3 protein once. Of about 10,000 distinct CDR3 sequences in the sample, approximately 59% were seen once. This sequence joins TRBV28 and TRBJ1-1; TRBD1 aligns across 10 bases. Sequenced input: CD4+ T cells from blood, cultured in vitro. This TCR was sampled from a human donor who had recovered from COVID-19. The CDR3 bases are TGTGCCAGCAGTCCAATGGACAGGGGGAGCACTGAAGCTTTCTTT. Translating gives CASSPMDRGSTEAFF.